This passage covers 5 T cell receptor beta chains from one sample sequenced in a study of T cell responses to AZD1222 COVID-19 vaccine. Method: immunoSEQ multiplex PCR; TCRdb's copy keeps in-frame clones and lacks some. The sample holds about 150,000 clones, about 92% seen once. Sequences were derived from peripheral blood, sampled 28 days after the second AZD1222 dose. The receptors were sampled from an adult who received the AZD1222 COVID-19 vaccine.

The chain couples TRBV19 to TRBJ2-7, with D tentatively TRBD1 (6 bases). V was trimmed by 2 bases and J by 7 bases, leaving 18 bases between them. Germline V gene data show CDR1 as LNHDA and CDR2 as SQIVND (reference sequence). This CDR3 is 15 amino acids long. The CDR3 is CASSIYGTPSGEQYF. The CDR3 DNA reads TGTGCCAGTAGTATATACGGGACACCCTCGGGGGAGCAGTACTTC.

This chain uses TRBV10-3 with TRBJ2-1; 7 bases line up with TRBD2. Trimming took 4 bases from V and 5 from J; bases not matched to a gene: 5. Germline-derived CDR1 and CDR2 are ENHRY and SYGVKD. The CDR3 consists of 14 residues. CDR3 in amino acids: CAISASGDHNEQFF. In DNA, the CDR3 is TGTGCCATCAGTGCTAGCGGAGACCACAATGAGCAGTTCTTC.

CDR3 coding DNA: TGCGCCAGCAGCCACATAACAGGTCGGTCCGATGAGCAGTTCTTC. Translating gives CASSHITGRSDEQFF. V and J are TRBV5-1 and TRBJ2-1; the D gene is possibly TRBD1 (5 bases). V lost 4 bases and J lost 8, with 19 bases in between. Germline assignment: CDR1 SGHRS and CDR2 YFSETQ. This CDR3 has 15 residues.

This clone appeared once. V and J are TRBV2 and TRBJ2-7, with no clear D. This CDR3 contains 11 residues. Germline V gives CDR1 SNHLY, CDR2 FYNNEI. The germline V and J ends were trimmed by 8 bases and 4 bases, with 9 bases remaining between them. The CDR3 bases are TGTGCCAGCCTGCAGGAGTACGAGCAGTACTTC. Amino acid sequence: CASLQEYEQYF.

The V call is TRBV5-4, the J call TRBJ1-1; 8 bases agree with TRBD1. The germline V gene has CDR1 SGHNT and CDR2 YYREEE (reference sequence). Unmatched junction bases numbered 9, after V lost 4 bases and J lost 4 bases. The length of the CDR3 is 15 residues. For the CDR3, the DNA is TGTGCCAGCAGCGCCTCAGGGGGCAGGGCCACTGAAGCTTTCTTT. Translation gives CASSASGGRATEAFF.